The entry that follows covers one TCR beta chain sequence. This record belongs to a study of blood T cell repertoires in COVID-19. Looking at the study overall: Samples taken during acute and convalescent COVID-19 were collected in the United States, Italy and Spain. Sources were T cells, B-cell-depleted T cells, or PBMCs; the material itself was cDNA or gDNA.

Germline V CDR1 and CDR2: ENHRY, SYGVKD. The CDR3 is 18 amino acids. The ends lost 5 bases at V and 0 bases at J; junction bases unmatched: 15. The repertoire was sequenced with immunoSEQ multiplex PCR; TCRdb's copy has only in-frame clones and lacks some. The repertoire holds just over 300,000 clones, with approximately 85% as singletons. The sequence derives from a man in his thirties or forties who had recovered from COVID-19. Sequencing was performed on PBMCs or T cells enriched from blood (not recorded which). The genes are TRBV10-3 and TRBJ1-2; 7 nucleotides align to TRBD1. The CDR3 is CAISSAGTEPSTNYGYTF. The CDR3 coding sequence is TGTGCCATCAGTTCAGCCGGGACAGAGCCCTCCACTAACTATGGCTACACCTTC.